The next 32 T cell receptor beta chains were all read from a single sample in a study of T cells after yellow fever vaccination. TCRdb reprocessed the 5' RACE reads via MiXCR and lists one record per CDR3 protein. The sample yields hundreds of thousands of distinct CDR3 sequences, around 4% seen once. The sequences come from PBMCs, collected on the day of the yellow fever booster vaccination. The receptor set was obtained from a man aged 18 to 30 who received the YFV17D yellow fever vaccine.

This clonotype was observed a handful of times. The chain employs TRBV14 and TRBJ2-5, with D uncertain. Germline CDR1 SGHDN, CDR2 FVKESK. V lost 7 bases to trimming and J lost 5 bases, with 14 bases between them. The CDR3 loop spans 13 amino acids. The CDR3 reads CASKSWGLETQYF. The CDR3 region has the DNA TGTGCCAGCAAATCCTGGGGTTTGGAGACCCAGTACTTC.

The genes are TRBV3-1 and TRBJ2-1; D is perhaps TRBD2 (6 bases). From germline, CDR1 is LGHDT and CDR2 YNNKEL (reference sequence). There are 15 residues in the CDR3. V was cut by 4 bases and J by 10 bases, with 20 bases left in between. Written as DNA, the CDR3 is TGTGCCAGCAGCCCGGACCTCGTCCGCGGGGTAGAGCAGTTCTTC. This sequence encodes CASSPDLVRGVEQFF.

There are a few counts of this clonotype. V gene TRBV14 combines with J gene TRBJ2-1, with TRBD2 matching 14 bases. Trimming at V came to 4 bases and at J to 0 bases, leaving 8 bases not matched to a gene. Germline V lookup: CDR1 SGHDN, CDR2 FVKESK. This CDR3 has 19 amino acids. CDR3 sequence reads: CASSPRGLAGVGSYNEQFF. CDR3 in DNA: TGTGCCAGCAGCCCGAGGGGACTAGCGGGGGTCGGCTCCTACAATGAGCAGTTCTTC.

This clonotype was seen repeatedly, ten times or more. This chain joins TRBV12-3 or TRBV12-4 and TRBJ2-7; TRBD2 is a possible D gene (6 bases). V shed 8 bases and J shed 2 bases, with 10 bases lying between them. The CDR3 runs 12 residues. CDR3 loop: CASGGGTYEQYF. CDR3 coding DNA: TGTGCCAGCGGCGGCGGGACCTACGAGCAGTACTTC.

There are many counts of this clonotype. The CDR3 protein is CSVSVFGTAIGGELFF. As DNA, the CDR3 is TGCAGCGTTTCAGTATTCGGGACAGCGATCGGCGGGGAGCTGTTTTTT. The rearrangement uses TRBV29-1 and TRBJ2-2, with 7 positions matching TRBD1. Trimming removed 5 bases from V and 7 bases from J; junction bases left unmatched: 16. Looked up from germline, CDR1 is SQVTM and CDR2 is ANQGSEA. The CDR3 consists of 16 residues.

This clonotype came up a few times. V usage is TRBV7-3 and J usage is TRBJ1-6; 8 bases match TRBD1. Unmatched junction bases numbered 16, after V lost 0 bases and J lost 6 bases. In germline, CDR1 is SGHTA, CDR2 FQGTGA. This CDR3 spans 20 amino acids. The CDR3 region is CASSLTGTGGVSEGNSPLHF. CDR3 DNA: TGTGCCAGCAGCTTAACGGGAACAGGGGGAGTCTCAGAGGGTAATTCACCCCTCCACTTT.

There are a few counts of this clonotype. This chain links TRBV12-3 or TRBV12-4 with TRBJ2-2; a weak D match, TRBD2 (7 bases). The length of the CDR3 is 15 residues. The V end was cut by 6 bases, the J end by 2 bases, with 13 bases between. The CDR3 bases are TGTGCCAGCAGACCGGGGGGACAAAACACCGGGGAGCTGTTTTTT. Protein: CASRPGGQNTGELFF.

This clonotype was observed a handful of times. The V and J genes are TRBV7-3 and TRBJ2-5; D gene unclear. V lost 5 bases and J 7 bases, leaving 14 bases between the germline ends. The CDR3 loop spans 13 amino acids. Looked up from germline, CDR1 is SGHTA and CDR2 is FQGTGA. In DNA form, the CDR3 reads TGTGCCAGCAGCCCCCGCCGGTTGGGGACCCAGTACTTC. Translated, it gives CASSPRRLGTQYF.

At least ten counts were recorded for this clonotype. The chain recombines TRBV12-3 or TRBV12-4 with TRBJ2-2, with 9 positions matching TRBD1. V shed 6 bases and J 6 bases; nucleotides not matched to a gene: 5. The CDR3 totals 14 residues. Here the CDR3 reads CASSRDRDAGELFF. The CDR3 DNA reads as TGTGCCAGCAGCCGGGACAGGGACGCCGGGGAGCTGTTTTTT.

The sample holds a few counts of this clonotype. This rearrangement joins TRBV3-1 to TRBJ1-2; D is possibly TRBD1 (5 bases). The germline V and J ends were trimmed by 1 base and 5 bases, with 11 bases remaining between them. The CDR3 is made up of 14 amino acids. Germline values: CDR1 LGHDT, CDR2 YNNKEL (reference sequence). The CDR3 is CASSQAHGGYGYTF. The CDR3 bases are TGTGCCAGCAGCCAAGCCCACGGGGGGTATGGCTACACCTTC.

This clonotype was recorded many times. V gene TRBV7-2 combines with J gene TRBJ2-1; D unresolved. The CDR3 covers 15 residues. CDR1 and CDR2 from the germline V gene are SGHTA and FQGNSA. V was cut by 0 bases and J by 7 bases, with 13 bases left in between. The CDR3 loop is CASSLALSGRNEQFF. The CDR3 DNA reads TGTGCCAGCAGCTTAGCGCTATCGGGTCGGAATGAGCAGTTCTTC.

Ten or more counts support this clonotype. The gene calls are TRBV28 and TRBJ2-7; maybe TRBD1 (6 bases). The ends were cut back, 6 bases at V and 5 bases at J, with 14 bases in the middle. Germline CDR1 MDHEN, CDR2 SYDVKM. This CDR3 is 13 amino acids long. Here the CDR3 reads CASRDQTGNEQYV. Here the CDR3 DNA reads TGTGCCAGCAGAGATCAAACAGGGAACGAGCAGTACGTC.

This chain uses TRBV5-1 with TRBJ1-2; 11 positions agree with TRBD1. V dropped 4 bases and J dropped 8; count of bases not matched to a gene: 7. The CDR3 loop spans 14 amino acids. Per germline, CDR1 SGHRS and CDR2 YFSETQ. The CDR3 nucleotides are TGCGCCAGCAGCGCAGGGACAGGGGGACGAGGCTACACCTTC. Amino acid sequence: CASSAGTGGRGYTF.

The chain employs TRBV3-1 and TRBJ1-5; tentatively, D is TRBD1 (6 bases). The V gene's germline CDR1 is LGHDT and CDR2 YNNKEL (reference sequence). Trimming took 0 bases from V and 7 from J, leaving 13 bases between them. This CDR3 has 15 amino acids. CDR3 sequence reads: CASSQDPGRGQPQHF. The CDR3 nucleotides are TGTGCCAGCAGCCAAGACCCAGGGAGGGGGCAGCCCCAGCATTTT.

This clonotype was detected many times. The chain employs TRBV7-7 and TRBJ2-5; TRBD1 or TRBD2 may be the D gene (5 bases each). The CDR3 spans 16 residues. Trimming took 1 base from V and 5 from J, leaving 17 bases between them. Germline V lookup: CDR1 SSHAT, CDR2 FNYEAQ (reference sequence). The CDR3 nucleotides are TGTGCCAGCAGCTTAGAGGTGCAGGGTGCGGGTGAGACCCAGTACTTC. Amino acids: CASSLEVQGAGETQYF.

This chain connects TRBV7-9 to TRBJ1-1; D uncertain. With 7 bases removed from V and 2 bases from J, the gap between germline ends came to 8 bases. CDR1 is SEHNR, CDR2 FQNEAQ, per germline (reference sequence). The length of the CDR3 is 12 residues. The CDR3 is CASKQINTEAFF. CDR3 sequence (DNA): TGTGCCAGCAAACAGATTAACACTGAAGCTTTCTTT.

In its sample, this clonotype was seen many times. The chain has TRBV29-1 and TRBJ2-6; D is unresolved. The CDR3 loop spans 13 amino acids. CDR1 is SQVTM, CDR2 ANQGSEA, per germline. V was clipped by 6 bases and J by 0 bases, with 6 bases between them. This CDR3 is CSVALSGANVLTF. The CDR3, as DNA: TGCAGCGTGGCTCTCTCTGGGGCCAACGTCCTGACTTTC. The complete variable domain, with remaining parts taken from reference TRBV29-1 and TRBJ2-6, reads SAVISQKPSRDICQRGTSLTIQCQVDSQVTMMFWYRQQPGQSLTLIATANQGSEATYESGFVIDKFPISRPNLTFSTLTVSNMSPEDSSIYLCSVALSGANVLTFGAGSRLTVL.

In its sample, this clonotype was seen many times. V and J are TRBV20-1 and TRBJ2-2; D is uncertain. Trimming cost V 2 bases and J 0 bases, with 4 bases left between them. The germline V gene encodes CDR1 DFQATT and CDR2 SNEGSKA (reference sequence). This CDR3 has 13 residues. CDR3 bases: TGCAGTGCTAGACCCCCGAACACCGGGGAGCTGTTTTTT. Its translation: CSARPPNTGELFF.

A few counts support this clonotype. The rearrangement links TRBV28 to TRBJ2-7; D is possibly TRBD2 (6 bases). The CDR3 spans 13 residues. Germline assignment: CDR1 MDHEN and CDR2 SYDVKM. V was cut by 8 bases and J by 6 bases, with 17 bases left in between. The DNA for the CDR3 is TGTGCCAGCGCTAACCGGGACTTAAGCGAGCAGTACGTC. Its protein product is CASANRDLSEQYV.

This clonotype came up a few times. The chain is built from TRBV29-1 and TRBJ1-2; D unclear. CDR1 and CDR2 (germline): SQVTM, ANQGSEA. CDR3 length equals 11 residues. The V end lost 7 bases, the J end lost 10 bases, and 16 bases lay between the germline ends. As DNA, the CDR3 is TGCAGCGCCGGTCATGGCCCCGACTACACCTTC. Amino acids: CSAGHGPDYTF.

In this sample, this clonotype turned up a few times. V and J are TRBV6-2 or TRBV6-3 and TRBJ2-7, with a weak D call TRBD1 (6 bases). The ends were cut back, 4 bases at V and 5 bases at J, with 18 bases in the middle. There are 15 residues in the CDR3. Germline-derived CDR1 and CDR2 are MNHEY and SVGEGT. CDR3 amino acids: CASSSTGNLINEQYF. The CDR3 DNA reads TGTGCCAGCAGTTCCACAGGGAATCTAATCAACGAGCAGTACTTC.

The CDR3 sequence is CASSLRTQVYTEAFF. CDR3 bases: TGCGCCAGCAGCTTACGGACCCAGGTTTACACTGAAGCTTTCTTT. The genes are TRBV5-1 and TRBJ1-1; D uncertain. The CDR3 is made up of 15 amino acids. The V end was cut by 2 bases, the J end by 3 bases, with 14 bases between. The germline V gene has CDR1 SGHRS and CDR2 YFSETQ.

This chain joins TRBV4-3 and TRBJ2-5; 7 bases agree with TRBD2. The CDR3 contains 15 residues. Germline lookup yields CDR1 LGHNA and CDR2 YSLEER. V dropped 1 base and J dropped 4; count of bases not matched to a gene: 6. CDR3 amino acids: CASSQVFGGGETQYF. The DNA for the CDR3 is TGCGCCAGCAGCCAAGTTTTTGGGGGGGGAGAGACCCAGTACTTC.

This clonotype was detected many times. The gene calls are TRBV9 and TRBJ2-5, with TRBD2 identical over 9 bases. Trimming cost V 0 bases and J 4 bases; bases outside gene matches: 10. Germline CDR1 is SGDLS and CDR2 is YYNGEE. CDR3 length: 17 amino acids. The CDR3 region is CASSVEGRGGASETQYF. The DNA of the CDR3 is TGTGCCAGCAGCGTAGAGGGTCGCGGGGGGGCCTCAGAGACCCAGTACTTC.

This clonotype has only a few counts. The chain is built from TRBV4-2 and TRBJ2-1, with 8 nucleotides matching TRBD2. V dropped 1 base and J dropped 3; count of bases not matched to a gene: 8. CDR1 and CDR2 from the germline V gene are LGHNA and YNFKEQ. The CDR3 has 17 residues. The chain's CDR3 is CASSQGVSRGGYNEQFF. CDR3 nucleotide sequence: TGTGCCAGCAGCCAAGGAGTTAGCCGGGGGGGCTACAATGAGCAGTTCTTC.

Only a few counts were recorded for this clonotype. The V call is TRBV5-1, the J call TRBJ1-1, with a tentative D call TRBD1 (6 bases). The germline gives CDR1 SGHRS, CDR2 YFSETQ. This CDR3 has 16 residues. Trimming cost V 0 bases and J 1 base, with 13 bases left between them. The CDR3 DNA sequence: TGCGCCAGCAGCTTGGGTGGGGGGCGAGGGAACACTGAAGCTTTCTTT. Encoded protein: CASSLGGGRGNTEAFF.

This clonotype was detected ten times or more. The chain recombines TRBV5-1 with TRBJ2-7; 8 nucleotides agree with TRBD1. This CDR3 is 14 amino acids long. Germline V gives CDR1 SGHRS, CDR2 YFSETQ. V was clipped by 4 bases and J by 3 bases; unmatched bases: 6. The CDR3 reads CASSPGQGLYEQYV. The CDR3 DNA follows: TGCGCCAGCAGCCCCGGACAGGGCCTCTACGAGCAGTACGTC.

There are many counts of this clonotype. V gene TRBV28 combines with J gene TRBJ2-6; D unclear. Germline V gives CDR1 MDHEN, CDR2 SYDVKM. V lost 1 base and J lost 4, with 17 bases in between. The CDR3 length is 18 residues. The CDR3 DNA sequence: TGTGCCAGCAGTTTATCCATCTTCGAGGTCCTCGGGGCCAACGTCCTGACTTTC. It encodes CASSLSIFEVLGANVLTF.

The CDR3 nucleotides read TGTGCCAGCAGTTTATACAGGGGTGGTCAGCCCCAGCATTTT. This codes for CASSLYRGGQPQHF. The gene calls are TRBV27 and TRBJ1-5, with 7 bases fitting TRBD1. Trimming took 1 base from V and 6 from J; bases not matched to a gene: 3. This CDR3 is 14 amino acids long. CDR1 is MNHEY, CDR2 SMNVEV, per germline (reference sequence).

This clonotype was picked up many times. The V gene is TRBV6-1, the J gene TRBJ2-7, with D unclear. This CDR3 spans 15 amino acids. Germline assignment: CDR1 MNHNS and CDR2 SASEGT. The V gene lost 2 bases and the J gene lost 5 bases, with 16 bases spanning the gap. This CDR3 is CASSEFLDRPHEQYV. For the CDR3, the DNA is TGTGCCAGCAGTGAATTTCTTGATAGACCCCACGAGCAGTACGTC.

Note on this clonotype: This may be a read error: a much more frequent sequence differs by one nucleotide. The gene calls are TRBV9 and TRBJ2-1; D is uncertain. Germline V gives CDR1 SGDLS, CDR2 YYNGEE. CDR3 size: 11 residues. CDR3 amino acids: CASSVDNEQLF. In DNA, the CDR3 is TGTGCCAGCAGCGTTGACAATGAGCAGTTATTC.

This clonotype was seen many times. V usage is TRBV28 and J usage is TRBJ2-4, with no clear D. V lost 2 bases, J lost 0 bases, and 5 bases lay in between. Germline assignment: CDR1 MDHEN and CDR2 SYDVKM. The CDR3 runs 14 residues. The CDR3 region has the DNA TGTGCCAGCAGTTTACCGGGAGCCAAAAACATTCAGTACTTC. It encodes CASSLPGAKNIQYF.